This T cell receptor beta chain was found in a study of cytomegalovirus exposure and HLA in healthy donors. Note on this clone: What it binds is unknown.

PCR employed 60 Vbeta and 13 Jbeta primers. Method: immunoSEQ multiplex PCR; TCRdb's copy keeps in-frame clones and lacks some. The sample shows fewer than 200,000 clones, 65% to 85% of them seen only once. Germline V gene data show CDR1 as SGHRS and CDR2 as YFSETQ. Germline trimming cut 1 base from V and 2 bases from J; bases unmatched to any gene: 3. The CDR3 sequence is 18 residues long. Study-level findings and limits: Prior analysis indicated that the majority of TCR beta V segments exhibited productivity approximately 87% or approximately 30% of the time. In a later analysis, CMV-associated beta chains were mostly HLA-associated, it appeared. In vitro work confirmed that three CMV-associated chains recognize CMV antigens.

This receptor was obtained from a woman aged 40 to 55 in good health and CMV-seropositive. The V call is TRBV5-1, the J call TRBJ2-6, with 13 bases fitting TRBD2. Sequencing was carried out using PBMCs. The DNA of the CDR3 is TGCGCCAGCAGCTTGACTAGCGGGAGGGCTACTGGGGCCAACGTCCTGACTTTC. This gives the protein CASSLTSGRATGANVLTF.